The 20 T cell receptor beta chains given below trace back to one sample, sequenced in a study of blood T cell repertoires in COVID-19. The protocol was immunoSEQ multiplex PCR, while the TCRdb copy is restricted to in-frame clones and leaves out a portion. This sample has 230,000 or so clones, with 88% found just once. The material sequenced was PBMCs or T cells enriched from blood (not recorded which). These TCRs come from a woman aged 40 to 50 with acute COVID-19.

The chain has TRBV29-1 and TRBJ1-2; TRBD1 matches at 9 bases. With V trimmed by 0 bases and J by 8 bases, 7 bases remained unmatched. This CDR3 is 14 amino acids long. Germline CDR1 and CDR2: SQVTM and ANQGSEA. CDR3 region: CSVEDQDRGWGYTF. The DNA for the CDR3 is TGCAGCGTTGAAGATCAGGACAGGGGATGGGGCTACACCTTC. Together with reference TRBV29-1 and TRBJ1-2, the CDR3 gives the full variable domain: SAVISQKPSRDICQRGTSLTIQCQVDSQVTMMFWYRQQPGQSLTLIATANQGSEATYESGFVIDKFPISRPNLTFSTLTVSNMSPEDSSIYLCSVEDQDRGWGYTFGSGTRLTVV.

The rearrangement links TRBV5-1 to TRBJ1-4; TRBD1 might be the D (5 bases). The V and J ends lost 4 bases and 10 bases respectively, with 17 bases between them. CDR3 length: 14 amino acids. The germline gives CDR1 SGHRS, CDR2 YFSETQ. The CDR3 DNA follows: TGCGCCAGCAGCCCGCCGGCGGGACCGGGAAAACTGTTTTTT. Its translation is CASSPPAGPGKLFF.

The rearrangement uses TRBV21-1 and TRBJ1-1; the table's TRBD1 call for D was not verified on the DNA. TRBV21-1 is labeled a pseudogene. The CDR3 loop spans 17 amino acids. CDR3 loop: CASSKTRDRGIMGEAFF. Here the CDR3 DNA reads TGTGCCAGCAGCAAGACCCGGGACAGGGGGATAATGGGTGAAGCTTTCTTT.

The chain joins TRBV18 to TRBJ1-4, with TRBD1 matching over 8 bases. CDR1 is KGHSH, CDR2 LQKENI, per germline. V lost 3 bases and J lost 7; bases outside the gene matches: 10. This CDR3 has 16 residues. The CDR3 DNA reads TGTGCCAGCTCACCTCCAGGCGACAGGGGAGGTGAAAAACTGTTTTTT. Translation gives CASSPPGDRGGEKLFF. Combining the CDR3 with reference TRBV18 and TRBJ1-4 gives the whole variable domain NAGVMQNPRHLVRRRGQEARLRCSPMKGHSHVYWYRQLPEEGLKFMVYLQKENIIDESGMPKERFSAEFPKEGPSILRIQQVVRGDSAAYFCASSPPGDRGGEKLFFGSGTQLSVL.

J is TRBJ2-2 and V is TRBV10-2, with TRBD1 identical over 7 bases. J was trimmed by 3 bases and V by 8 bases; bases with no gene match: 15. Germline values: CDR1 WSHSY, CDR2 SAAADI. CDR3 length: 17 amino acids. Written as DNA, the CDR3 is TGCGCCAGCTACGCACCCAAGGGGGCAGTGGACACCGGGGAGCTGTTTTTT. Its protein product is CASYAPKGAVDTGELFF.

This chain connects TRBV18 to TRBJ2-3, with 9 nucleotides matching TRBD2. CDR1 is KGHSH and CDR2 is LQKENI in the germline V gene. The CDR3 sequence is 14 residues long. J lost 6 bases, V lost 6 bases, and 7 bases had no gene match. CDR3 protein: CASSPRTSADTQYF. In nucleotides, the CDR3 is TGTGCCAGCTCCCCCAGGACTAGCGCCGATACGCAGTATTTT.

This rearrangement joins TRBV19 to TRBJ1-5, with 7 positions matching TRBD1. Germline V gives CDR1 LNHDA, CDR2 SQIVND (reference sequence). CDR3 length: 16 residues. V lost 1 base and J lost 6; bases outside the gene matches: 9. In DNA form, the CDR3 reads TGTGCCAGTAGTATAGCAAGGACAGGTTTATCTCAGCCCCAGCATTTT. Translated: CASSIARTGLSQPQHF.

In its sample, this clone was seen once. The chain is built from TRBV6-5 and TRBJ1-6; weak D call: TRBD1 (5 bases). The V end was cut by 7 bases, the J end by 6 bases, with 7 bases between. The germline CDR1 and CDR2 sequences are MNHEY and SVGAGI. CDR3 length: 12 residues. The CDR3 nucleotides are TGTGCCAGCACGGGGGGTAATTCACCCCTCCACTTT. This encodes CASTGGNSPLHF.

V gene TRBV29-1 combines with J gene TRBJ1-1; no definite D call. Trimming removed 5 bases at V and 4 bases at J, with 8 bases between. The CDR3 sequence is 11 residues long. Germline loops: CDR1 SQVTM, CDR2 ANQGSEA. The CDR3 DNA reads as TGCAGCGTTAAGACAAGCACTGAAGCTTTCTTT. Translating gives CSVKTSTEAFF.

This clone showed up just a few times. The V and J genes are TRBV2 and TRBJ2-2; TRBD2 matches at 11 bases. There are 16 residues in the CDR3. Trimming cost V 6 bases and J 4 bases; bases outside gene matches: 7. CDR1 and CDR2 from the germline V gene are SNHLY and FYNNEI. CDR3 DNA: TGTGCCAGCAGGAAAACTAGCGGGAGAGGCACCGGGGAGCTGTTTTTT. This sequence encodes CASRKTSGRGTGELFF.

This CDR3 is CASSLVGTPISNQPQHF. The CDR3, as DNA: TGTGCCAGCAGCTTAGTTGGGACACCCATTAGCAATCAGCCCCAGCATTTT. The rearrangement uses TRBV7-2 and TRBJ1-5, with TRBD1 as a possible D gene (6 bases). Germline loops: CDR1 SGHTA, CDR2 FQGNSA. The length of the CDR3 is 17 residues. The germline V and J ends were trimmed by 1 base and 0 bases, with 13 bases remaining between them.

The J gene is TRBJ2-1, the V gene TRBV3-1 (or the pseudogene TRBV3-2), with 9 bases matching TRBD2. The germline V gene has CDR1 LGHDT and CDR2 YNNKEL (reference sequence). The CDR3 has 16 residues. Losses at the gene ends were 4 bases for V and 10 bases for J; bases not matched to a gene: 14. The CDR3 protein is CASSRIGSSGRGEQFF. The CDR3 DNA sequence: TGTGCCAGCAGCCGAATCGGGAGTAGCGGGAGAGGGGAGCAGTTCTTC.

The chain uses TRBV6-2 or TRBV6-3 and TRBJ2-1; D may be TRBD2 (6 bases). Trimming took off 0 bases at V and 4 bases at J, with 19 bases between the two ends. Per the germline V gene, CDR1 is MNHEY and CDR2 is SVGEGT. The CDR3 has 18 residues. The CDR3 protein is CASSYSIERGIKYNEQFF. As DNA, the CDR3 is TGTGCCAGCAGTTACTCGATTGAACGGGGGATTAAGTACAATGAGCAGTTCTTC.

As to this clone: Germline and junction disagree at one end, which may indicate a read error. V is TRBV2 and J is TRBJ1-2; D is perhaps TRBD1 (5 bases). This CDR3 region has 12 residues. Germline assignment: CDR1 SNHLY and CDR2 FYNNEI. CDR3 amino acids: CASSGDSDFGVF. The DNA for the CDR3 is TGTGCCAGCAGTGGGGACTCGGACTTTGGGGTATTC.

CDR3 nucleotides: TGTGCCAGCAAAACAGGGCTTGATAGCAATCAGCCCCAGCATTTT. Translated, it gives CASKTGLDSNQPQHF. This chain joins TRBV7-8 and TRBJ1-5, with D perhaps matching TRBD1 (6 bases). The V end was cut by 7 bases, the J end by 0 bases, with 13 bases between. The CDR3 covers 15 residues. Germline V gene data show CDR1 as SGHVS and CDR2 as FQNEAQ.

CDR3 in amino acids: CASSQSTGNTIYF. The CDR3 DNA follows: TGCGCCAGCAGCCAATCAACAGGAAACACCATATATTTT. The V gene is TRBV4-3, the J gene TRBJ1-3; no clear D gene. In germline, CDR1 is LGHNA, CDR2 YSLEER. This CDR3 spans 13 amino acids. Trimming took 2 bases from V and 4 from J, leaving 6 bases between them.

J is TRBJ1-6 and V is TRBV6-2 or TRBV6-3; 9 positions agree with TRBD1. Trimming removed 0 bases from V and 9 bases from J; junction bases left unmatched: 9. This CDR3 comprises 17 residues. Germline loops: CDR1 MNHEY, CDR2 SVGEGT. The CDR3 is CASSYSKVGQGSSPLHF. In nucleotides, the CDR3 is TGTGCCAGCAGTTACTCGAAAGTGGGACAGGGTTCTTCACCCCTCCACTTT.

The gene calls are TRBV5-1 and TRBJ2-5, with D possibly TRBD1 on 5 matching bases. Germline V CDR1 and CDR2: SGHRS, YFSETQ. V lost 4 bases to trimming and J lost 2 bases, with 9 bases between them. The CDR3 has 13 residues. CDR3 sequence (DNA): TGCGCCAGCAGCGACAGTAATCAAGAGACCCAGTACTTC. Its translation is CASSDSNQETQYF.

This clone has only a few counts. V gene TRBV2 combines with J gene TRBJ2-3, with TRBD2 matching over 12 bases. V dropped 5 bases and J dropped 3; count of bases not matched to a gene: 9. The germline V gene has CDR1 SNHLY and CDR2 FYNNEI. This CDR3 has 17 amino acids. The CDR3 nucleotides read TGTGCCAGCAGTTCGACTAGCGGGAGTAAGAGGACAGATACGCAGTATTTT. As protein: CASSSTSGSKRTDTQYF.

This chain connects TRBV18 to TRBJ1-1; D unclear. There are 14 residues in the CDR3. Germline-derived CDR1 and CDR2 are KGHSH and LQKENI. V was cut by 0 bases and J by 10 bases, with 15 bases left in between. CDR3 nucleotides: TGTGCCAGCTCACCACCGACGACAATTCGGCGAGCTTTCTTT. Amino acid sequence: CASSPPTTIRRAFF. Looking up the rest from reference TRBV18 and TRBJ1-1 gives the full variable domain: NAGVMQNPRHLVRRRGQEARLRCSPMKGHSHVYWYRQLPEEGLKFMVYLQKENIIDESGMPKERFSAEFPKEGPSILRIQQVVRGDSAAYFCASSPPTTIRRAFFGQGTRLTVV.